This T cell receptor (beta chain) was obtained from a study of T cells in Graves' hyperthyroidism and ophthalmopathy (dated by TCRdb to between 2018 and 2021). Turning to the overall study: TCR V-J signatures able to tell the groups apart were searched for in a discovery cohort of 90 to 100 patients, of whom fewer than 45 had Graves' ophthalmopathy and roughly 57 had stable Graves' hyperthyroidism. The paper describes TCR Vbeta CDR3 sequencing of 120 to 150 peripheral blood samples, made up of around 41 ophthalmopathy patients, 70 to 80 hyperthyroidism patients and approximately 17 progressor patients. Prospective prediction of ophthalmopathy was tested in an independent validation cohort consisting of 18 to 20 hyperthyroidism patients and around 17 patients who later progressed to ophthalmopathy. In addition, the study compared T-cell repertoires in thyroid tissue and in blood from several Graves' hyperthyroidism patients. The 75 to 100 discovery patients were divided at random into training and test sets in a 7:3 ratio. Following sampling, methimazole starting at 30 mg daily was given to hyperthyroidism patients, and high-dose intravenous methylprednisolone was given to ophthalmopathy patients.

Stable Graves' hyperthyroidism was defined as the absence of progression to ophthalmopathy over 18 months of follow-up. Hyperthyroidism patients were newly diagnosed, with disease duration under 2 months, and aged 18 to 65 years. Exclusion was applied to patients with uncontrolled infections, other autoimmune diseases, pregnancy or lactation. Diagnoses were established on the basis of clinical symptoms, serum thyroxine and TRAb, thyroid ultrasound, and orbital computed tomography. Trizol reagent was used to extract total RNA, and RNA quality was then checked on an Agilent 2100 Bioanalyzer. The TCR beta CDR3 regions were amplified from the RNA transcripts. A first-round RT-PCR of the TCR CDR3 used the HTBI primer set with the Qiagen OneStep RT-PCR kit. A second multiplex PCR round built the libraries, followed by size selection and purification. The libraries were sequenced on an Illumina HiSeq2000 using paired-end 100 bp reads. For the original study's pipeline: SOAPnuke was used to process the raw data, throwing out any read that contained adapters or uncalled bases, had a mean Phred below 15, or lacked an exact constant-primer or identifier match. High-quality paired reads were merged using COPE v1.2.5, and each unique nucleotide sequence was defined as a clonotype. Clonotypes were aligned to IMGT TRBV, TRBD and TRBJ reference segments using MiTCR v1.1. The analysis was restricted to V-J combinations with a frequency above 0.0001, which together covered approximately 99% of the repertoires. A TCS score was defined as the ratio between F50 (clonal expansion) and ExV (chaos), using BLOSUM62-based TCRdist between CDR3 peptides within each V-J. Welch's t-statistics and random forest reduced roughly 530 V-J features to 10 to 15, which were used in a naive Bayes classifier (R e1071). TCRdb trimmed the raw reads at Q25, called clones with MiXCR and kept productive beta chains. Each record represents a unique CDR3 protein, reported with the most common genes and DNA among its rows. These V and J calls are TCRdb output, not the study's own analysis. Counted in this sample were some 510,000 distinct CDR3 sequences; under 60% of them appeared once. Approximately 8.2% of the sample comes from the top ten.

V and J are trimmed by 4 bases and 6 bases, and the gene matches miss 5 bases of the junction. The CDR3 runs 13 residues from the cysteine to the phenylalanine. Only the CDR3 DNA stays, 39 bases, in frame from base 1. Looking up the germline V gene yields CDR1 SGHAT and CDR2 FQNNGV. A remark on this clonotype: Its antigen is still unknown. No much larger clone is present one base from it, and per-base qualities are unavailable.

Results and caveats for the whole study, not just this receptor: Most expanded thyroid clonotypes (frequency above 0.001) were also detected in blood, a finding suggesting that blood repertoires may reflect thyroid immune responses. Sample size was not statistically predetermined, and blinding of investigators to group allocation was not performed. In cross-validation, a model built on a 13 V-J signature told ophthalmopathy apart from stable hyperthyroidism with about 90% sensitivity and approximately 84% specificity, and in testing the same model reached 80%/75%. In validation, the model predicted progression to ophthalmopathy a median of approximately 6.6 months before onset, with roughly 71% sensitivity and nearly 75% specificity.

The chain is made from TRBV11-2 and TRBJ2-7; 8 bases in the junction line up with TRBD1. The source of this sequence is a woman aged 18 to 35 with Graves' hyperthyroidism. Donor details come from another sample of the same person, matched by shared clones. Sequencing was done on a sample of peripheral blood or thyroid tissue (not recorded which). The CDR3 region has the sequence CASSYDRGPEQYF. The nucleotide sequence is given as TGTGCCAGCAGCTATGACAGGGGCCCCGAGCAGTACTTC.